This TCR beta chain was sequenced during a study of T cells in Graves' hyperthyroidism and ophthalmopathy (dated by TCRdb to between 2018 and 2021). For context, the study as a whole: Peripheral blood was collected at initial diagnosis, before any treatment. The roughly 94 discovery patients were randomly split 7:3 into training and test sets. To identify distinguishing TCR V-J signatures, a discovery cohort of 95 to 100 patients was used, comprising 43 with Graves' ophthalmopathy and approximately 57 with stable Graves' hyperthyroidism. Thyroid tissue and blood T-cell repertoires from more than 5 Graves' hyperthyroidism patients were also compared in the study. Following sampling, methimazole starting at 30 mg daily was given to hyperthyroidism patients, and high-dose intravenous methylprednisolone was given to ophthalmopathy patients. Whether ophthalmopathy could be predicted prospectively was tested in an independent validation cohort made up of under 20 hyperthyroidism patients plus 17 patients who later progressed to ophthalmopathy. TCR Vbeta CDR3 sequencing of 130 to 150 peripheral blood samples (43 ophthalmopathy, about 74 hyperthyroidism and approximately 17 progressor patients) is reported in the paper.

Amplification of TCR beta CDR3 regions was carried out from RNA transcripts. A first-round RT-PCR of the TCR CDR3 used the HTBI primer set with the Qiagen OneStep RT-PCR kit. Libraries were constructed in a second round of multiplex PCR, after which size selection and purification were carried out. Libraries were sequenced paired-end with 100 bp reads on an Illumina HiSeq2000. The study's own analysis went as follows. SOAPnuke was used to process the raw data, with reads discarded if the reads contained adapters or uncalled bases, had a mean Phred below 15, or lacked an exact constant-primer or identifier match. COPE v1.2.5 was used to merge the high-quality paired reads, and each unique nucleotide sequence was defined as a clonotype. MiTCR v1.1 was used to align the clonotypes against IMGT TRBV, TRBD and TRBJ reference segments. The analysis included only V-J combinations with a frequency above 0.0001, which together covered around 99% of the repertoires. The TCS score was defined as the ratio of F50 (clonal expansion) to E x V (chaos), calculated using BLOSUM62-based TCRdist between CDR3 peptides within each V-J. Welch's t-statistics and random forest reduced several hundred V-J features to about 12, which were used in a naive Bayes classifier (R e1071). Starting from the raw public reads, TCRdb applied fastp trimming at Q25, assembled clones with MiXCR and retained in-frame beta chains. When rows share a CDR3 protein, they turn into one entry using the most common DNA and genes. The V and J calls come from TCRdb's annotation, not from the publication. The sample contains over 250,000 distinct CDR3 sequences, less than 30% of them found a single time. About 30% of the sample rests with the top ten.

Hyperthyroidism patients were aged 18 to 65 years and newly diagnosed, with disease duration of less than 2 months. Any patient with an uncontrolled infection, another autoimmune disease, pregnancy or lactation was excluded. Diagnoses relied on clinical symptoms, serum thyroxine and TRAb, thyroid ultrasound and orbital computed tomography. Blood from progressor patients was drawn when they were first diagnosed with hyperthyroidism, before any ophthalmopathy symptoms appeared. PBMCs were separated from 10 ml of fresh peripheral blood using Ficoll-Paque density gradient centrifugation. Progressor patients were initially diagnosed with Graves' hyperthyroidism and developed ophthalmopathy during follow-up. Trizol reagent was used to extract total RNA, and RNA quality was then checked on an Agilent 2100 Bioanalyzer. Ends trimmed: V by 8 bases, J by 2 bases; bases unmatched to a gene: 12. Counted from cysteine to phenylalanine, this CDR3 has 16 amino acids. Only CDR3 DNA remains: 48 bases, in frame from the first base. Based on the germline V gene, the CDR1 and CDR2 sequences are MNHEY and SVGEGT.

Overall study outcomes, separate from this receptor: During validation, the model predicted progression to ophthalmopathy a median of approximately six months ahead of onset, with roughly 65% sensitivity and almost 75% specificity. Sample size was not statistically predetermined, and blinding of investigators to group allocation was not performed. In cross-validation, a model built on a 13 V-J signature told ophthalmopathy apart from stable hyperthyroidism with approximately 90% sensitivity and roughly 81% specificity, and in testing the same model reached 80%/75%. Most expanded thyroid clonotypes (frequency above 0.001) were also detected in blood, a finding suggesting that blood repertoires may reflect thyroid immune responses.

A note on this clonotype: Its antigen specificity is not known. No quality values exist for individual bases; no much larger clone is one base distant.

The specimen sequenced was blood. The chain couples TRBV6-2 or TRBV6-3 to TRBJ1-5, with 7 middle bases fitting TRBD1. The receptor's source is a man aged 35 to 55 with Graves' hyperthyroidism that later progressed to Graves' ophthalmopathy. The nucleotide sequence is TGTGCCAGCCCGATGTACAGGGGATCGTGCAATCAGCCCCAGCATTTT. This translates into CASPMYRGSCNQPQHF.